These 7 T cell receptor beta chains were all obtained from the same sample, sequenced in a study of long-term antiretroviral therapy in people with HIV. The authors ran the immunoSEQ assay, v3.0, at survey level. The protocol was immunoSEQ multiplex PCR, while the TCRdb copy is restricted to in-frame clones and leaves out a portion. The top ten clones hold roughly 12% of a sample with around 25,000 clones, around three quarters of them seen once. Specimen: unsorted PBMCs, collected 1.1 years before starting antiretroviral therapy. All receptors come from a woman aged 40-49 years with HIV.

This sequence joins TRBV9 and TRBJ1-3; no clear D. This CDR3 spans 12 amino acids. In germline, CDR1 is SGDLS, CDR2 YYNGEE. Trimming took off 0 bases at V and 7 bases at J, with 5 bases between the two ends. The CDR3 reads CASSVGTNTIYF. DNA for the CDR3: TGTGCCAGCAGCGTAGGCACGAACACCATATATTTT.

The DNA for the CDR3 is TGTGCCAGCAGCTTGGGATCCGGCTATGGCTACACCTTC. Amino acid sequence: CASSLGSGYGYTF. The gene calls are TRBV11-3 and TRBJ1-2, with unresolved D. The V gene lost 3 bases and the J gene lost 4 bases, with 9 bases spanning the gap. This CDR3 spans 13 amino acids. Looked up from germline, CDR1 is SGHNT and CDR2 is YENEEA.

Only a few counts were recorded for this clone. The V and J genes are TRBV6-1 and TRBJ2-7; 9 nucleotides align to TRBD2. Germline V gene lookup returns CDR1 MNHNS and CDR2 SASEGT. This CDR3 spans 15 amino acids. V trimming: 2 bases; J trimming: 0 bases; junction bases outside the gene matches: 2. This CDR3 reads CASSELAGSSYEQYF. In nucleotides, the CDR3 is TGTGCCAGCAGTGAACTAGCGGGGAGCTCCTACGAGCAGTACTTC.

CDR3 sequence (DNA): TGTGCCTCCGCAGGGCAGGGACGATATCAGCCCCAGCATTTT. Protein sequence: CASAGQGRYQPQHF. The V call is TRBV30, the J call TRBJ1-5; a possible D gene is TRBD1 (5 bases). The length of the CDR3 is 14 residues. Per germline, CDR1 GTSNPN and CDR2 SVGIG (reference sequence). The V end was cut by 7 bases, the J end by 5 bases, with 18 bases between.

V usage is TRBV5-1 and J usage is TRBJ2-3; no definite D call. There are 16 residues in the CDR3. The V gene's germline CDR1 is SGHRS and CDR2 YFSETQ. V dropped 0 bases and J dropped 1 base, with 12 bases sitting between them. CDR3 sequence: CASSLAAASRTDTQYF. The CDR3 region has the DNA TGCGCCAGCAGCTTGGCGGCGGCATCGCGCACAGATACGCAGTATTTT.

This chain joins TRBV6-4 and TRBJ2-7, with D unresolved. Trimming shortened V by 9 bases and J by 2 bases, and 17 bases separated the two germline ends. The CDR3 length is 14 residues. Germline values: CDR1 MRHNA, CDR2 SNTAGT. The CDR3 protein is CASLGQAEPYEQYF. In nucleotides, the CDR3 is TGTGCCAGTTTAGGGCAGGCTGAACCCTACGAGCAGTACTTC.

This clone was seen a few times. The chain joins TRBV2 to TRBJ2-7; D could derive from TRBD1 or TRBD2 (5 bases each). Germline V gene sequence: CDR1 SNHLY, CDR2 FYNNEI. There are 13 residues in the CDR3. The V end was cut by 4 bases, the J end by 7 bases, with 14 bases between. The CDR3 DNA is TGTGCCAGCAGTGGAGGGACGACTGGAGAGCAGTACTTC. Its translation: CASSGGTTGEQYF.